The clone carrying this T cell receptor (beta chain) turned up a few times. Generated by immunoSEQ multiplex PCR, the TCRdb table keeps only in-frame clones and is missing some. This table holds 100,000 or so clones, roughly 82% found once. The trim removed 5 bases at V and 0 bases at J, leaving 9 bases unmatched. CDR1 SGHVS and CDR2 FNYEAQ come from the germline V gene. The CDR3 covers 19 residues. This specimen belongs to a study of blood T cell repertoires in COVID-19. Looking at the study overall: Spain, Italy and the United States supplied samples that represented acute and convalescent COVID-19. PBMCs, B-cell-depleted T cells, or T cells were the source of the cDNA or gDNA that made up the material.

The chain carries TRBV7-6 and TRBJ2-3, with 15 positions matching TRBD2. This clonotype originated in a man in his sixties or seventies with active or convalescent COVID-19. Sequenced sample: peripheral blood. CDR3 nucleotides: TGTGCCAGCAGCCCAGGACGGACTAGCGGGGGGGCTAGCACAGATACGCAGTATTTT. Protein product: CASSPGRTSGGASTDTQYF.